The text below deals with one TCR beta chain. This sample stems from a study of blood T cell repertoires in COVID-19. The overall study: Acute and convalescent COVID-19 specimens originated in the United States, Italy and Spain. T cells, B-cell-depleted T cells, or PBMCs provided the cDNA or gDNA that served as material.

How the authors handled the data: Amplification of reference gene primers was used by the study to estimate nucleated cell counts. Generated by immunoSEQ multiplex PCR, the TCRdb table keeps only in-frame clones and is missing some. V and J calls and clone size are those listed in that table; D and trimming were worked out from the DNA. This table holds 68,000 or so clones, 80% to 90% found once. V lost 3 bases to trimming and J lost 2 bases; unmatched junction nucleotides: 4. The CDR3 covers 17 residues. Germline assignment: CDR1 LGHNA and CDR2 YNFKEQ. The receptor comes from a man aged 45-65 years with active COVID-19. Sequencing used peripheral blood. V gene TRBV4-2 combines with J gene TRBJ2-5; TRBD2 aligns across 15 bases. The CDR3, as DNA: TGTGCCAGCAGCCAGGGGACTAGCGGGGGGTCTCAAGAGACCCAGTACTTC. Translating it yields CASSQGTSGGSQETQYF.